One TCR beta chain is described in this entry. Its antigen is not identified. This sample is drawn from a study of cytomegalovirus exposure and HLA in healthy donors. General study points: Most CMV-associated TCR beta chains were later found to appear HLA-restricted. Serostatus for CMV was the only available immune exposure information. Researchers catalogued about 150 TCR beta chains as cytomegalovirus-associated. Accurate prediction of HLA-A and HLA-B alleles (for most subjects) was reportedly achieved from TCR beta sequences.

The PCR contained 60 Vbeta and 13 Jbeta primers. Profiling relied on immunoSEQ multiplex PCR, and the TCRdb table lists in-frame clones only, not all of them. Of 150,000 to 200,000 clones listed, around four fifths are singletons. The sample consisted of PBMCs. This sequence was found in a woman between 25 and 40 years old in good health and CMV-seronegative.

In DNA form, the CDR3 reads TGTGCCAGCTCCCGGCAGGACTCCTATAATTCACCCCTCCACTTT. Translating it yields CASSRQDSYNSPLHF. The chain is built from TRBV18 and TRBJ1-6; the D is unclear. The CDR3 runs 15 residues. Trimming left V 6 bases short and J 0 bases short, with 9 bases between. Germline V CDR1 and CDR2: KGHSH, LQKENI.